This entry concerns a single TCR beta chain. Antigen: not known. Sequence at one end of the junction differs from germline and may be a read error. The length of the CDR3 is 12 residues. Blood RNA came from unsorted whole blood; germline DNA was also extracted. The sample is drawn from a study of tumor-infiltrating lymphocytes in primary liver carcinoma. Overall study context: Each of the growths was stage T1-T3 N0M0, extending about 4.2 to 11 cm across.

The researchers produced TCR beta cDNA from around 0.5 ug total RNA with a constant-region primer. ARM-PCR was slightly modified, and three nested multiplex PCR rounds with it gave rise to the TCR beta libraries. Forward primers for TRBV1-TRBV30 and a C-beta reverse primer served the first two PCR rounds, at approximately 10 cycles each. A single record per CDR3 protein comes from TCRdb applying MiXCR to the multiplex PCR reads. Of approximately 330,000 distinct CDR3 sequences in the sample, approximately 64% were seen once. Points from the study as a whole: Compared with blood, tumor repertoires held significantly more in their top 250 clones.

The chain links TRBV12-3 or TRBV12-4 to TRBJ2-1; D is possibly TRBD2 (6 bases). The sequence was collected from a middle-aged man with primary liver carcinoma and hepatitis B virus infection. Sequenced input: peripheral blood. The CDR3 coding sequence is TGTGCCAGCAGCTCAACTTGGGGGGAGCAGTTATTC. Translating gives CASSSTWGEQLF.